This T cell receptor beta chain was captured in a study of blood T cell repertoires in COVID-19. In the study overall: Donors in the United States, Italy and Spain gave samples during acute or convalescent COVID-19.

The method was immunoSEQ multiplex PCR; TCRdb's version includes in-frame clones alone and lacks a portion of them. Here the sample spans about 140,000 clones, 75% to 80% being singletons. V shed 5 bases and J shed 6 bases, with 13 bases lying between them. CDR3 length equals 13 residues. Germline V gene lookup returns CDR1 SGHAT and CDR2 FQDESV (reference sequence). The sample taken for sequencing was peripheral blood. The chain uses TRBV11-1 and TRBJ1-2, with TRBD1 as a possible D gene (6 bases). This TCR was sampled from a woman between 50 and 59 years old with active or convalescent COVID-19. This chain's CDR3 is CASSADRRNGYTF. In nucleotides, the CDR3 is TGTGCCAGCAGCGCGGACAGAAGGAATGGCTACACCTTC.